This T cell receptor (beta chain) was recovered during a study of blood T cell repertoires in COVID-19. Study-level information: Acute and convalescent COVID-19 specimens originated in the United States, Italy and Spain. The analysed material was cDNA or gDNA that came from T cells, B-cell-depleted T cells, or PBMCs.

Sequenced by immunoSEQ multiplex PCR; TCRdb stores in-frame clones only, minus some. The sample lists under 120,000 clones; roughly 81% were seen once. The CDR3 has 12 residues. Trimming took off 2 bases at V and 5 bases at J, with 6 bases between the two ends. In germline, CDR1 is KGHSH, CDR2 LQKENI. What was sequenced was peripheral blood. The receptor's source is a human donor in a cohort sampled during active COVID-19. This chain links TRBV18 with TRBJ2-5; unclear D gene. CDR3 amino acids: CASSPSRETQYF. The CDR3 nucleotides are TGTGCCAGCTCACCATCTCGGGAGACCCAGTACTTC.